This is a list of T cell receptor beta chains from one sample in a study of graft-versus-host responses after intestinal transplantation. The data were produced by immunoSEQ multiplex PCR, yet TCRdb's version contains in-frame clones alone and is incomplete. The sample holds about 24,000 clones, 70% to 90% seen once. This specimen was PBMCs, taken roughly 69 weeks after intestinal transplant. These receptors all stem from a human patient who received an intestinal transplant, so some T cells may come from the graft donor. CDR3s include the opening cysteine and the closing phenylalanine or tryptophan. The order of the fields is D gene, J gene, clone size, V gene, CDR3 DNA, CDR3 protein. D genes are given only for firm matches. Rows may omit the clone size; those that give it use once, few, many or a size class.

D: -; J: TRBJ2-5; size: -; V: TRBV10-3; DNA: TGTGCCATCAGTGAACGGGAAGAGACCCAGTACTTC; CDR3: CAISEREETQYF
D: -; J: TRBJ2-7; size: -; V: TRBV19; DNA: TGTGCCAGTAGTATAGCCGGAAGCTCCTACGAGCAGTACTTC; CDR3: CASSIAGSSYEQYF
D: TRBD1; J: TRBJ2-1; size: -; V: TRBV7-3; DNA: TGTGCCAGCAGTTCCCTCTCCGGGACAGGGGGAAATGAGCAGTTCTTC; CDR3: CASSSLSGTGGNEQFF
D: -; J: TRBJ1-5; size: few; V: TRBV6-5; DNA: TGTGCCAGCGTCCAACAGGTTAGCAATCAGCCCCAGCATTTT; CDR3: CASVQQVSNQPQHF
D: -; J: TRBJ2-7; size: -; V: TRBV27; DNA: TGTGCCAGCAGTCCAGGGACTTCCGGTACCTACGAGCAGTACTTC; CDR3: CASSPGTSGTYEQYF
D: TRBD1; J: TRBJ2-2; size: -; V: TRBV7-6; DNA: TGTGCCAGCAGCTTAGAGGGACAGGGGCCCCTTGGCGGGGAGCTGTTTTTT; CDR3: CASSLEGQGPLGGELFF
D: TRBD1; J: TRBJ2-7; size: once; V: TRBV5-8; DNA: TGTGCCAGCAGCTTGTCCTGGGGGTTAGGGGGCCTCGACGAGCAGTACTTC; CDR3: CASSLSWGLGGLDEQYF
D: TRBD1; J: TRBJ2-2; size: few; V: TRBV5-1; DNA: TGCGCCAGCAGCCGCCCGACACAGGGGGCGGACACCGGGGAGCTGTTTTTT; CDR3: CASSRPTQGADTGELFF
D: TRBD2; J: TRBJ2-2; size: -; V: TRBV6-1; DNA: TGTGCCAGCACGGGGCGGGAGCGCACCGGGGAGCTGTTTTTT; CDR3: CASTGRERTGELFF
D: TRBD1; J: TRBJ1-3; size: -; V: TRBV6-1; DNA: TGTGCCAGCAGTCTAGGGGGCTCCCTCCCCAACACCATATATTTT; CDR3: CASSLGGSLPNTIYF
D: -; J: TRBJ2-7; size: -; V: TRBV6-1; DNA: TGTGCCAGCAGTCCTCTAGCGAGAGGCTCCTACGAGCAGTACTTC; CDR3: CASSPLARGSYEQYF
D: -; J: TRBJ2-6; size: -; V: TRBV27; DNA: TGTGCCAGCAGTTTACTTTACGCTGGGGCCAACGTCCTGACTTTC; CDR3: CASSLLYAGANVLTF
D: TRBD2; J: TRBJ2-7; size: -; V: TRBV6-5; DNA: TGTGCCAGCAGCCCAACGACTAGCGGGATGTACGAGCAGTACTTC; CDR3: CASSPTTSGMYEQYF
D: -; J: TRBJ2-7; size: -; V: TRBV7-7; DNA: TGTGCTAGCAGCCCAGGGACCTCCTACGAGCAGTACTTC; CDR3: CASSPGTSYEQYF
D: -; J: TRBJ2-1; size: -; V: TRBV9; DNA: TGTGCCAGCAGCATCCTGGACAGAAATGAGCAGTTCTTC; CDR3: CASSILDRNEQFF
D: -; J: TRBJ2-1; size: -; V: TRBV19; DNA: TGTGCCAGTAGTAAGCCGGGACTCCGAAATGAGCAGTTCTTC; CDR3: CASSKPGLRNEQFF